Below are 15 T cell receptor beta chains sequenced from a single sample in a study of blood T cell repertoires in COVID-19. Clones were read by immunoSEQ multiplex PCR, and TCRdb kept only the in-frame ones, dropping some. The top ten clones hold approximately 2.9% of a sample with about 490,000 clones, 75% to 90% of them seen once. Material: peripheral blood. These receptors were collected from a human donor in a cohort sampled during active COVID-19.

Points on this clone: Other DNA sequences in the same sample also yield this CDR3. V usage is TRBV7-3 and J usage is TRBJ2-3; 12 nucleotides align to TRBD2. CDR3 length equals 15 residues. Per the germline V gene, CDR1 is SGHTA and CDR2 is FQGTGA. V was pared by 3 bases and J by 3 bases, with 1 base of the junction left unmatched. The CDR3 bases are TGTGCCAGCAGCTTGACTAGCGGGAGAACAGATACGCAGTATTTT. It encodes CASSLTSGRTDTQYF.

This clone was found once. The rearrangement links TRBV5-1 to TRBJ1-1; 7 positions match TRBD1. This CDR3 spans 13 amino acids. CDR1 is SGHRS and CDR2 is YFSETQ in the germline V gene. The V gene end was trimmed by 0 bases and the J gene end by 8 bases; junction bases not matched to a gene: 4. CDR3 loop: CASSLGDSQEAFF. DNA of the CDR3: TGCGCCAGCAGCTTGGGGGACAGCCAAGAAGCTTTCTTT.

The rearrangement links TRBV5-5 to TRBJ1-1; D uncertain. The V end lost 5 bases, the J end lost 5 bases, and 13 bases lay between the germline ends. The CDR3 consists of 13 residues. CDR1 is SGHKS and CDR2 is YYEKEE in the germline V gene (reference sequence). CDR3 nucleotides: TGTGCCAGCAGTTCCGTCGGGTTTACTGAAGCTTTCTTT. It encodes CASSSVGFTEAFF. Using reference TRBV5-5 and TRBJ1-1 for the parts outside the CDR3, the full variable domain is DAGVTQSPTHLIKTRGQQVTLRCSPISGHKSVSWYQQVLGQGPQFIFQYYEKEERGRGNFPDRFSARQFPNYSSELNVNALLLGDSALYLCASSSVGFTEAFFGQGTRLTVV.

In its sample, this clone was seen once. At one of its ends the junction is not consistent with the germline gene, which may arise from a read error. The chain is built from TRBV7-9 and TRBJ1-2; 8 bases are shared with TRBD1. This CDR3 is 13 amino acids long. CDR1 is SEHNR, CDR2 FQNEAQ, per germline (reference sequence). The DNA for the CDR3 is TGTGCCAGCCGCTTCAGGGGGCAGGATGGCTACACCTTC. Translation: CASRFRGQDGYTF.

The gene calls are TRBV4-2 and TRBJ1-2, with D possibly TRBD1 on 5 matching bases. This CDR3 has 15 residues. Trimming shortened V by 6 bases and J by 6 bases, and 20 bases separated the two germline ends. Germline-derived CDR1 and CDR2 are LGHNA and YNFKEQ. This chain's CDR3 is CASSQLGAITDGYTF. CDR3 bases: TGTGCCAGCAGTCAACTAGGGGCGATAACTGATGGCTACACCTTC.

The V call is TRBV30, the J call TRBJ2-5; the D gene is possibly TRBD2 (5 bases). This CDR3 is built from 13 residues. V gave up 0 bases and J gave up 7 bases, with 12 bases separating them. Germline CDR1 and CDR2: GTSNPN and SVGIG (reference sequence). The DNA for the CDR3 is TGTGCCTGGAGTGTCGGGGAATGGGGGACCCAGTACTTC. Translation gives CAWSVGEWGTQYF. Full variable domain (remainder filled in from reference TRBV30 and TRBJ2-5): SQTIHQWPATLVQPVGSPLSLECTVEGTSNPNLYWYRQAAGRGLQLLFYSVGIGQISSEVPQNLSASRPQDRQFILSSKKLLLSDSGFYLCAWSVGEWGTQYFGPGTRLLVL.

This chain connects TRBV6-2 or TRBV6-3 to TRBJ1-5; D unresolved. From germline, CDR1 is MNHEY and CDR2 SVGEGT. The CDR3 sequence is 14 residues long. With 6 bases removed from V and 0 bases from J, the gap between germline ends came to 9 bases. CDR3 bases: TGTGCCAGCAGCTCGTATAATAGCAATCAGCCCCAGCATTTT. This codes for CASSSYNSNQPQHF.

V and J are TRBV3-1 (or the pseudogene TRBV3-2) and TRBJ1-2; D is unclear. This CDR3 comprises 13 residues. The germline V gene encodes CDR1 LGHDT and CDR2 YNNKEL (reference sequence). V lost 2 bases and J lost 4, with 8 bases in between. In DNA, the CDR3 is TGTGCCAGCAGCCAACGGTCACTCTATGGCTACACCTTC. It encodes CASSQRSLYGYTF.

V is TRBV30 and J is TRBJ2-5; D gene unclear. The CDR3 extends over 11 amino acids. Germline V lookup: CDR1 GTSNPN, CDR2 SVGIG (reference sequence). V lost 2 bases and J lost 5, with 6 bases in between. Here the CDR3 reads CAWSQLETQYF. Here the CDR3 DNA reads TGTGCCTGGAGTCAACTGGAGACCCAGTACTTC.

This sequence joins TRBV24-1 and TRBJ1-4, with D possibly matching TRBD1 (6 bases). CDR3 size: 14 residues. Trimming cost V 7 bases and J 8 bases, with 16 bases left between them. Looked up from germline, CDR1 is KGHDR and CDR2 is SFDVKD. The CDR3 loop reads CATSQGRGGEKLFF. The CDR3 nucleotides read TGTGCCACCAGCCAGGGGCGCGGGGGAGAAAAACTGTTTTTT.

The chain links TRBV7-2 to TRBJ2-5; D perhaps matches TRBD2 (6 bases). The CDR3 has 15 amino acids. The V end was cut by 11 bases, the J end by 4 bases, with 23 bases between. Germline assignment: CDR1 SGHTA and CDR2 FQGNSA. The CDR3 sequence: CAATQGGRGIETQYF. The CDR3 DNA reads as TGTGCCGCGACGCAGGGCGGCCGGGGGATAGAGACCCAGTACTTC.

The chain recombines TRBV6-2 or TRBV6-3 with TRBJ2-1; the match to TRBD2 covers 9 bases. Germline CDR1 is MNHEY and CDR2 is SVGEGT. Unmatched junction bases numbered 10, after V lost 4 bases and J lost 9 bases. The CDR3 runs to 15 residues. The chain's CDR3 is CASSSLAGSIGEQFF. CDR3 DNA: TGTGCCAGCAGTTCCCTAGCGGGAAGCATTGGTGAGCAGTTCTTC.

This rearrangement joins TRBV2 to TRBJ2-6, with D perhaps matching TRBD1 (6 bases). Germline lookup yields CDR1 SNHLY and CDR2 FYNNEI. V dropped 7 bases and J dropped 0 bases, with 10 bases sitting between them. This CDR3 spans 15 amino acids. The CDR3 region has the DNA TGTGCCAGCACCGGACAGACCTCTGGGGCCAACGTCCTGACTTTC. It specifies CASTGQTSGANVLTF.

To note about this clone: Other DNA variants within this sample encode the same CDR3. The chain uses TRBV7-9 and TRBJ2-1, with unresolved D. This CDR3 comprises 15 residues. Germline V gene lookup returns CDR1 SEHNR and CDR2 FQNEAQ (reference sequence). The V end lost 2 bases, the J end lost 1 base, and 9 bases lay between the germline ends. DNA of the CDR3: TGTGCCAGCAGCTTACGAGGTAATTCCTACAATGAGCAGTTCTTC. Protein sequence: CASSLRGNSYNEQFF.

The chain employs TRBV5-6 and TRBJ2-7, with D possibly being TRBD1 (6 bases). The germline gives CDR1 SGHDT, CDR2 YYEEEE. Trimming cost V 4 bases and J 4 bases, with 21 bases left between them. CDR3 length equals 16 residues. CDR3 DNA: TGTGCCAGCAGCGCACCGGGACACCGATCAATATACGAGCAGTACTTC. Its protein is CASSAPGHRSIYEQYF.